These 6 T cell receptor beta chains originate from one sample sequenced in a study of blood T cell repertoires in COVID-19. TCRdb's table, derived via immunoSEQ multiplex PCR, lists solely in-frame clones and lacks some. The sample lists approximately 90,000 clones; around 80% were seen once. Material: peripheral blood. These receptors all stem from a human donor in a cohort sampled during active COVID-19.

The chain recombines TRBV10-1 with TRBJ2-7, with a weak D call TRBD2 (6 bases). Germline CDR1 and CDR2: WNHNN and SYGVQD (reference sequence). CDR3 length: 15 amino acids. With 7 bases removed from V and 3 bases from J, the gap between germline ends came to 19 bases. CDR3 residues: CASILIGTYFYEQYF. CDR3 nucleotides: TGCGCCAGCATCCTTATCGGGACTTACTTCTACGAGCAGTACTTC.

The chain joins TRBV19 to TRBJ1-2; weak D call: TRBD1 (6 bases). The V gene's germline CDR1 is LNHDA and CDR2 SQIVND (reference sequence). The CDR3 is 16 residues long. V was clipped by 3 bases and J by 2 bases, with 16 bases between them. The CDR3 is CASSIGRGGQNYGYTF. Written as DNA, the CDR3 is TGTGCCAGTAGTATCGGAAGGGGCGGACAGAACTATGGCTACACCTTC.

The rearrangement joins TRBV6-2 or TRBV6-3 to TRBJ2-2, with 14 bases identical to TRBD2. Germline V gene lookup returns CDR1 MNHEY and CDR2 SVGEGT. The CDR3 contains 17 residues. V dropped 5 bases and J dropped 3; count of bases not matched to a gene: 5. The CDR3 sequence: CASSRGLAGVDTGELFF. CDR3 DNA: TGTGCCAGCAGTCGGGGACTAGCGGGAGTTGACACCGGGGAGCTGTTTTTT.

The V call is TRBV3-1 (or the pseudogene TRBV3-2), the J call TRBJ1-3; 7 bases match TRBD1. The CDR3 is 16 residues long. V was pared by 4 bases and J by 2 bases, with 8 bases of the junction left unmatched. Germline CDR1 LGHDT, CDR2 YNNKEL (reference sequence). The CDR3 region is CASSRTAGQAGNTIYF. CDR3 sequence (DNA): TGTGCCAGCAGCCGGACCGCAGGACAGGCTGGAAACACCATATATTTT.

The V call is TRBV5-1, the J call TRBJ2-1; D is perhaps TRBD2 (6 bases). The CDR3 totals 14 residues. The germline gives CDR1 SGHRS, CDR2 YFSETQ. V was cut by 6 bases and J by 4 bases, with 14 bases left in between. CDR3 in DNA: TGCGCCAGCATCCGGGACTCCACGTACAATGAGCAGTTCTTC. It is translated as CASIRDSTYNEQFF. The complete variable domain, with remaining parts taken from reference TRBV5-1 and TRBJ2-1, reads KAGVTQTPRYLIKTRGQQVTLSCSPISGHRSVSWYQQTPGQGLQFLFEYFSETQRNKGNFPGRFSGRQFSNSRSEMNVSTLELGDSALYLCASIRDSTYNEQFFGPGTRLTVL.

The rearrangement links TRBV6-9 to TRBJ1-4; TRBD1 aligns across 8 bases. Unmatched junction bases numbered 12, after V lost 7 bases and J lost 5 bases. The CDR3 totals 16 residues. The V gene's germline CDR1 is MNHGY and CDR2 SVAAGI. CDR3 in DNA: TGTGCCAGCAAAATACCTCAGGGGGCTGGGAATGAAAAACTGTTTTTT. Translation: CASKIPQGAGNEKLFF.